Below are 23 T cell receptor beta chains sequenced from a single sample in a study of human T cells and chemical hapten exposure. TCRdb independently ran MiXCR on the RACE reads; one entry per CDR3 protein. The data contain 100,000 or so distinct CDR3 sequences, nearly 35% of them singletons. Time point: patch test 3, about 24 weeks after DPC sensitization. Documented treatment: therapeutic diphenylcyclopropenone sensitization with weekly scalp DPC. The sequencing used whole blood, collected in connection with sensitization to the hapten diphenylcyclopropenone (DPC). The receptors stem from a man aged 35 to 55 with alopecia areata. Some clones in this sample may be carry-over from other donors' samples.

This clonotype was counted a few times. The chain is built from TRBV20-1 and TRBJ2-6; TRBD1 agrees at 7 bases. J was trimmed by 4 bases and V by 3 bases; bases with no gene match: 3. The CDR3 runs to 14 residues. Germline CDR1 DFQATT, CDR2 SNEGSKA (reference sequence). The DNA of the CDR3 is TGCAGTGCTAGCACACAGGGGGGGGCCAACGTCCTGACTTTC. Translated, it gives CSASTQGGANVLTF.

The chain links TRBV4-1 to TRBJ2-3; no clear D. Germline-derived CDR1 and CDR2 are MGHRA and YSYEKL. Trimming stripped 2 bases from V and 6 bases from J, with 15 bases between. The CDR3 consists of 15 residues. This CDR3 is CASSQISAIVDTQYF. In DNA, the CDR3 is TGCGCCAGCAGCCAAATCAGCGCCATAGTCGATACGCAGTATTTT.

CDR3 DNA: TGTGCCAGCGGAGCCGACAGGCCGAGCAATCAGCCCCAGCATTTT. It yields the protein CASGADRPSNQPQHF. The chain carries TRBV6-2 or TRBV6-3 and TRBJ1-5, with a weak D call TRBD1 (6 bases). V was pared by 8 bases and J by 1 base, with 15 bases between. This CDR3 has 15 residues. Germline V gene sequence: CDR1 MNHEY, CDR2 SVGEGT.

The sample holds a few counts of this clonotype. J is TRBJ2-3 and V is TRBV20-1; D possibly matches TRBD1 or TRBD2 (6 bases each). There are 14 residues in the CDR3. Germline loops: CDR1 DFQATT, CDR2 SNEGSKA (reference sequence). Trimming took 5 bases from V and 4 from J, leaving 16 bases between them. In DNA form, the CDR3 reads TGCAGTGCTGAGGCCCCGGGGGCTCCAGATACGCAGTATTTT. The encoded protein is CSAEAPGAPDTQYF.

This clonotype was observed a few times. CDR3 amino acids: CASSVGGAIREAFF. The CDR3 coding sequence is TGTGCCAGCAGCGTAGGGGGGGCTATCAGGGAAGCTTTCTTT. The chain combines TRBV9 with TRBJ1-1; D might be TRBD1 (6 bases). The CDR3 is 14 residues long. V was pared by 0 bases and J by 8 bases, with 14 bases between. The germline V gene has CDR1 SGDLS and CDR2 YYNGEE.

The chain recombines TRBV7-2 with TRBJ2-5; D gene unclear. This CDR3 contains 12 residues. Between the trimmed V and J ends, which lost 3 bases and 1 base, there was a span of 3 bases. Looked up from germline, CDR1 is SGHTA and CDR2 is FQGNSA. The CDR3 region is CASSFFQETQYF. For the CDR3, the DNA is TGTGCCAGCAGCTTTTTCCAAGAGACCCAGTACTTC.

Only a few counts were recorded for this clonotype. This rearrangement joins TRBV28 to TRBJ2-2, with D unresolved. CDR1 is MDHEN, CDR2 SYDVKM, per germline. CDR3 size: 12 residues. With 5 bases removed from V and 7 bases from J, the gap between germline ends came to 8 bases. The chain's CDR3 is CASSVWFGELFF. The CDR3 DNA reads TGTGCCAGCAGTGTTTGGTTCGGGGAGCTGTTTTTT.

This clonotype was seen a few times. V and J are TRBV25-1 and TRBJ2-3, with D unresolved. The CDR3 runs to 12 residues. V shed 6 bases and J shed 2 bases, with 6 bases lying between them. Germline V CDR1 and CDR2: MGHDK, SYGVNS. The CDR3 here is CASRAYTDTQYF. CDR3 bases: TGTGCCAGCAGAGCTTACACAGATACGCAGTATTTT.

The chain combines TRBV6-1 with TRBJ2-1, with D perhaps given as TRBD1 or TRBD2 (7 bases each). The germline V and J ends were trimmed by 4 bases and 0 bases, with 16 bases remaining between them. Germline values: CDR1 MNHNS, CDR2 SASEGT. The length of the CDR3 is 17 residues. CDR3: CASSVNLRGGSYNEQFF. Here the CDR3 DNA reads TGTGCCAGCAGTGTTAATCTCAGGGGGGGCTCCTACAATGAGCAGTTCTTC.

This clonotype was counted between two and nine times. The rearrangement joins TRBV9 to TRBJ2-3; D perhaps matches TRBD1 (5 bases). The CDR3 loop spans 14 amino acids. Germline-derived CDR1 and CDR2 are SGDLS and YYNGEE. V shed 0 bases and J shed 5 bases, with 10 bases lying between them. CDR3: CASSVGRGGDTQYF. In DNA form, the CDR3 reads TGTGCCAGCAGCGTAGGAAGGGGTGGAGATACGCAGTATTTT. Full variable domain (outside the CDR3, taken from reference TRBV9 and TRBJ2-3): DSGVTQTPKHLITATGQRVTLRCSPRSGDLSVYWYQQSLDQGLQFLIQYYNGEERAKGNILERFSAQQFPDLHSELNLSSLELGDSALYFCASSVGRGGDTQYFGPGTRLTVL.

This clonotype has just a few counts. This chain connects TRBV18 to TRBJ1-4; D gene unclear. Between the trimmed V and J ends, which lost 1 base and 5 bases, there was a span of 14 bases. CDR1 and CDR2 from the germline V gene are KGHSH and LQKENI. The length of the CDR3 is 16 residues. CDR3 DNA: TGTGCCAGCTCACCACTAGTAGGACGAAGAAATGAAAAACTGTTTTTT. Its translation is CASSPLVGRRNEKLFF.

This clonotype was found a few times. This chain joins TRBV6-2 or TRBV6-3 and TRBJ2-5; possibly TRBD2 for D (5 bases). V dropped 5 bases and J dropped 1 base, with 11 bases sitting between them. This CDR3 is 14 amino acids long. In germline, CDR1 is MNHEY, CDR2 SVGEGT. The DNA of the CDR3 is TGTGCCAGCAGTCCTAGGACTGTCCAAGAGACCCAGTACTTC. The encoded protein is CASSPRTVQETQYF.

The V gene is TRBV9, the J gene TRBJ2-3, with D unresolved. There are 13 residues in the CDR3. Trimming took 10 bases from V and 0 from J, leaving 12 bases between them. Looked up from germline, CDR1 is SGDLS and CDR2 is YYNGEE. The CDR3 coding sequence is TGTGCCTGGTGGGCAGCTAGCACAGATACGCAGTATTTT. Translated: CAWWAASTDTQYF.

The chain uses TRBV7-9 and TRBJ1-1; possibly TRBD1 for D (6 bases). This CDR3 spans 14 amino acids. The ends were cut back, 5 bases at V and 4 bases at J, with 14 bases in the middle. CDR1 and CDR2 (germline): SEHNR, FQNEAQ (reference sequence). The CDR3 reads CASSRDMGITEAFF. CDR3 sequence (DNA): TGTGCCAGCAGCCGGGACATGGGGATCACTGAAGCTTTCTTT.

CDR3 bases: TGTGCCAGCAGTTTAACGCAGGGTCCTAATTCACCCCTCCACTTT. Encoded protein: CASSLTQGPNSPLHF. The gene calls are TRBV12-3 or TRBV12-4 and TRBJ1-6; possibly TRBD1 for D (5 bases). The CDR3 loop spans 15 amino acids. The germline V and J ends were trimmed by 2 bases and 6 bases, with 11 bases remaining between them.

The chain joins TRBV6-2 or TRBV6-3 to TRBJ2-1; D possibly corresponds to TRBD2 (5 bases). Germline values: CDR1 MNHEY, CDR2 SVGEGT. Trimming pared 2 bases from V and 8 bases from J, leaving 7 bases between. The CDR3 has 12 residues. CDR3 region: CASSYGSHEQFF. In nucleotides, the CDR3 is TGTGCCAGCAGTTACGGGAGTCATGAGCAGTTCTTC.

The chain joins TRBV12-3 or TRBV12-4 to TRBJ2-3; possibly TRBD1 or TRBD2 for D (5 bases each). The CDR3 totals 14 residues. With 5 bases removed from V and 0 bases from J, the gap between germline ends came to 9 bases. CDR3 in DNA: TGTGCCAGCAGTGGGGGACCGAGCACAGATACGCAGTATTTT. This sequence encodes CASSGGPSTDTQYF.

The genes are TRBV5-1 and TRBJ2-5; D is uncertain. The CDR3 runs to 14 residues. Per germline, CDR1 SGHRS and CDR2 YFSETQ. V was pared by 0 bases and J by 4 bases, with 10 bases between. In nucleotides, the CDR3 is TGCGCCAGCAGCTTGGACGAGTTTGTAGAGACCCAGTACTTC. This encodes CASSLDEFVETQYF.

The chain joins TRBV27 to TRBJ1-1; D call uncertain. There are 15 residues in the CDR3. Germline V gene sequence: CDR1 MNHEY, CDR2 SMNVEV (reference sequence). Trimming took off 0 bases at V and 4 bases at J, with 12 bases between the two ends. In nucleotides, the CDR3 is TGTGCCAGCAGTTTATCATCGGCAGGACTCACTGAAGCTTTCTTT. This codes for CASSLSSAGLTEAFF.

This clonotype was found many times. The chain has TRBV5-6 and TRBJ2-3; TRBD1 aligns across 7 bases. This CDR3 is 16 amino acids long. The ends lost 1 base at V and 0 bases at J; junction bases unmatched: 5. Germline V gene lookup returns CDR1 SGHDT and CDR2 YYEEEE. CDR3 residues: CASSLYRGPSTDTQYF. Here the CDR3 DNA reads TGTGCCAGCAGCTTGTACAGGGGACCTAGCACAGATACGCAGTATTTT.

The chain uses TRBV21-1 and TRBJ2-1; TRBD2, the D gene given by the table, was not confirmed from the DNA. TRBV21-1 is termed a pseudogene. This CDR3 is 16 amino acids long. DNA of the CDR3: TGTGCCAGCAGCAGTGGAAGACTAGCGTTATACAATGAGCAGTTCTTC. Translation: CASSSGRLALYNEQFF.

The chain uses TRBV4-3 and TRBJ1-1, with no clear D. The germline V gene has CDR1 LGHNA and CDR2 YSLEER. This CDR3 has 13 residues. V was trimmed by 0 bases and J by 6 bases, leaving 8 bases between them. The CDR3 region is CASSQDNRAEAFF. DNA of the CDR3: TGCGCCAGCAGCCAAGACAACAGAGCTGAAGCTTTCTTT.

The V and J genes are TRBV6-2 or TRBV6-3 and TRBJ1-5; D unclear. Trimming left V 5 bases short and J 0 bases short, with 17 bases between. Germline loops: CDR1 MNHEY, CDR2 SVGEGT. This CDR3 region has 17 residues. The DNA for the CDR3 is TGTGCCAGCAGTAAACGAGGCAGAGCCGATAGCAATCAGCCCCAGCATTTT. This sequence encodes CASSKRGRADSNQPQHF.